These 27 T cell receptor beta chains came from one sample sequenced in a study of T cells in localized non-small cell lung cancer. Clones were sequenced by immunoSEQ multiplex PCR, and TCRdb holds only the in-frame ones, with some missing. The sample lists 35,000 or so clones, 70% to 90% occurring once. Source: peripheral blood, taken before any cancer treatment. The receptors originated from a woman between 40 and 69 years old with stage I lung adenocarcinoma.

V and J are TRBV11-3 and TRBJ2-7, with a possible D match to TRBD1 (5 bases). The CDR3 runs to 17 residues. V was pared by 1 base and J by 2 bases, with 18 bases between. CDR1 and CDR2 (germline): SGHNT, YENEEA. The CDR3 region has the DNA TGTGCCAGCAGCTTAGTTTCCTTGGGCACAGGACCCTACGAGCAGTACTTC. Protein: CASSLVSLGTGPYEQYF.

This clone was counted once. The CDR3 here is CASSSLSVAGTEAFF. DNA of the CDR3: TGTGCCAGCAGCTCCTTATCTGTGGCGGGGACTGAAGCTTTCTTT. This chain uses TRBV7-8 with TRBJ1-1; D remains unclear. The germline V and J ends were trimmed by 4 bases and 5 bases, with 17 bases remaining between them. Germline V gene lookup returns CDR1 SGHVS and CDR2 FQNEAQ. The CDR3 length is 15 residues. Supplemented by reference TRBV7-8 and TRBJ1-1, the full variable domain reads GAGVSQSPRYKVAKRGQDVALRCDPISGHVSLFWYQQALGQGPEFLTYFQNEAQLDKSGLPSDRFFAERPEGSVSTLKIQRTQQEDSAVYLCASSSLSVAGTEAFFGQGTRLTVV.

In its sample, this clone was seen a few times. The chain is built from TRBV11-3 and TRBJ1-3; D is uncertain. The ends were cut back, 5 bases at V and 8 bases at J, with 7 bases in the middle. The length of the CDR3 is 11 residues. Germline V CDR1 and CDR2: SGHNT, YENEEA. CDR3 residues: CASSVIDTIYF. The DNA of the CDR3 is TGTGCCAGCAGCGTTATCGACACCATATATTTT.

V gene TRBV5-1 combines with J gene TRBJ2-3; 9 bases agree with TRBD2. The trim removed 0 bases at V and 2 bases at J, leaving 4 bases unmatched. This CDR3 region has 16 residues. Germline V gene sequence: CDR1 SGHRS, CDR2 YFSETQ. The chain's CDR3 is CASSLEIAGDTDTQYF. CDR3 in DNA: TGCGCCAGCAGCTTGGAAATAGCGGGGGACACAGATACGCAGTATTTT.

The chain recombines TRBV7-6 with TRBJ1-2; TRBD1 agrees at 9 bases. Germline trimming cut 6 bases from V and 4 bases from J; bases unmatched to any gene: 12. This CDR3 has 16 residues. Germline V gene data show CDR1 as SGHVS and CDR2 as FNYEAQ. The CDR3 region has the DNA TGTGCCAGCAGTCCTAGGAGGGACAGGGTCAGCTATGGCTACACCTTC. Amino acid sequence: CASSPRRDRVSYGYTF.

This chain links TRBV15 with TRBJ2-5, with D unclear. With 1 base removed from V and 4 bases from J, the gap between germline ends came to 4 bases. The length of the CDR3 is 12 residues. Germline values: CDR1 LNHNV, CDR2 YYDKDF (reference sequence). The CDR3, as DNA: TGTGCCACCAGCAGAGGCCGAGAGACCCAGTACTTC. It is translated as CATSRGRETQYF.

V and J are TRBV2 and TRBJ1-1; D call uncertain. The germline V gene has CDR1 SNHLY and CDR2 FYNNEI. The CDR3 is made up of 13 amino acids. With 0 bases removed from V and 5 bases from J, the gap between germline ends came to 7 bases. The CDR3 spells CASSEAQSTEAFF. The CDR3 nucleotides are TGTGCCAGCAGTGAAGCGCAGTCGACTGAAGCTTTCTTT.

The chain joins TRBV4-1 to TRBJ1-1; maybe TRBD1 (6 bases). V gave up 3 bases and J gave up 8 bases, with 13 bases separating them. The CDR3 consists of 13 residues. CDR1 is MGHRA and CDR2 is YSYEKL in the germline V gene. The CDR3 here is CASSQGQGFEAFF. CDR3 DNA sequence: TGCGCCAGCAGCCAGGGTCAGGGGTTCGAAGCTTTCTTT.

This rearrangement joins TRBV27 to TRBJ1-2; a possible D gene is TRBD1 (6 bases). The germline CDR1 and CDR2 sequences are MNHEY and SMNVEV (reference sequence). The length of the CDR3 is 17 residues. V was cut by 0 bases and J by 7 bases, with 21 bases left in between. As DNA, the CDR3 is TGTGCCAGCAGTTTATCGTCTGGGGACGGCGGGGGCTTTGGCTACACCTTC. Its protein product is CASSLSSGDGGGFGYTF.

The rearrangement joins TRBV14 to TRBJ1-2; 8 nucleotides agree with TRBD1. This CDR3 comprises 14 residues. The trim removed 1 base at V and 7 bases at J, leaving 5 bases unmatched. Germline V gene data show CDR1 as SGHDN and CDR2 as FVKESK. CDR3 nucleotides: TGTGCCAGCAGCCAAGGGACAGGGTCCCCTGGCTACACCTTC. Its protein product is CASSQGTGSPGYTF.

The CDR3, as DNA: TGTGCCAGCAGCTTAGACGCAGGGTGGGAGACCCAGTACTTC. Translation gives CASSLDAGWETQYF. V and J are TRBV11-2 and TRBJ2-5, with a tentative D call TRBD1 (5 bases). Germline V gene sequence: CDR1 SGHAT, CDR2 FQNNGV. The V gene lost 0 bases and the J gene lost 5 bases, with 10 bases spanning the gap. The CDR3 covers 14 residues.

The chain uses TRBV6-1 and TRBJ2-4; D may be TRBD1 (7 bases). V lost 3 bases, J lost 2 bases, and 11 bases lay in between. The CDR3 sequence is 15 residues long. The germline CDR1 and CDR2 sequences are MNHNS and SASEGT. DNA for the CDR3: TGTGCCAGCAGTGACAGGGGGGCCTCCAAAAACATTCAGTACTTC. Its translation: CASSDRGASKNIQYF.

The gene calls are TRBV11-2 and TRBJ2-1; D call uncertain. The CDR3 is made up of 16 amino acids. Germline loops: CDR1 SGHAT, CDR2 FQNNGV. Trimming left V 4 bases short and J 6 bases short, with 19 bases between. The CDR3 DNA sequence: TGTGCCAGCAGCTCTACCCCCGGCGGACCGTTCAATGAGCAGTTCTTC. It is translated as CASSSTPGGPFNEQFF.

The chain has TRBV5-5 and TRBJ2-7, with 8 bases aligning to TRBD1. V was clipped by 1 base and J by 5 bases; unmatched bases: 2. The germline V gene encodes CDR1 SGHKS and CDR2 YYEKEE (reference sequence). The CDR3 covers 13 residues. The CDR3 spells CASSLTGGHEQYF. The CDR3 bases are TGTGCCAGCAGCTTGACAGGGGGGCACGAGCAGTACTTC.

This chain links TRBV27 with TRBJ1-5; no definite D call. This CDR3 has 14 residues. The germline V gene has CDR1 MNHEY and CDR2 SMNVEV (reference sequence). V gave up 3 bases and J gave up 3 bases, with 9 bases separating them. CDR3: CASSFSQLNQPQHF. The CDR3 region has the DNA TGTGCCAGCAGTTTCTCACAGCTCAATCAGCCCCAGCATTTT.

CDR3 coding DNA: TGTGCCAGCAGTGAGAAGGTTATGAACACTGAAGCTTTCTTT. Amino acids: CASSEKVMNTEAFF. The chain has TRBV6-1 and TRBJ1-1; unclear D gene. CDR1 and CDR2 from the germline V gene are MNHNS and SASEGT. CDR3 length: 14 amino acids. V was cut by 3 bases and J by 0 bases, with 8 bases left in between.

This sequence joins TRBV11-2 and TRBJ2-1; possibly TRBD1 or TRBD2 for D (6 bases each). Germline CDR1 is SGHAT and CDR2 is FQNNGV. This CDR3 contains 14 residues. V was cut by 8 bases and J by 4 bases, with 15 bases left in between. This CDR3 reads CASLGGITYNEQFF. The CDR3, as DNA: TGTGCCAGCTTAGGGGGGATCACTTACAATGAGCAGTTCTTC.

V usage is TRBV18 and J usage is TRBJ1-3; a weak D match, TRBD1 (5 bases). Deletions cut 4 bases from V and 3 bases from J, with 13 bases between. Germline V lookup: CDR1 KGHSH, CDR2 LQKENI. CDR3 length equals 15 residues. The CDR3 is CASSQRQWVGNTIYF. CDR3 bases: TGTGCCAGCTCACAGCGACAGTGGGTTGGAAACACCATATATTTT.

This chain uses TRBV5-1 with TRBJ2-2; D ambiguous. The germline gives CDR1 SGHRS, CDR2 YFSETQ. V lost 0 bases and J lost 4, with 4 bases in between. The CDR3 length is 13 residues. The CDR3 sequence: CASSLDPTGELFF. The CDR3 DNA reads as TGCGCCAGCAGCTTGGATCCCACCGGGGAGCTGTTTTTT.

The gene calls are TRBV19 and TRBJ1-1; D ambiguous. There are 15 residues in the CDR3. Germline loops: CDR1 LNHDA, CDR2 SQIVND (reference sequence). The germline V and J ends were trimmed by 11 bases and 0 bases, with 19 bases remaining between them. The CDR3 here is CAAKQNPAMNTEAFF. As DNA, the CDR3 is TGTGCCGCCAAACAGAACCCAGCAATGAACACTGAAGCTTTCTTT.

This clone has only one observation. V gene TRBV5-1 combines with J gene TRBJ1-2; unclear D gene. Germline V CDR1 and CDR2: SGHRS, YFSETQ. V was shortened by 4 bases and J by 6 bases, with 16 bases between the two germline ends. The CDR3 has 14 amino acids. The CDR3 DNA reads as TGCGCCAGCAGCGAGGATGGTACGACCGATGGCTACACCTTC. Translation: CASSEDGTTDGYTF.

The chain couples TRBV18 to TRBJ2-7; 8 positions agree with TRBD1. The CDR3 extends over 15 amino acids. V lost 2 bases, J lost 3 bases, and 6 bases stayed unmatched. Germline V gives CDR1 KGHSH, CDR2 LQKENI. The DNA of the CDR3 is TGTGCCAGCTCACCAAGGACAGGGTTTGGCTACGAGCAGTACTTC. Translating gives CASSPRTGFGYEQYF.

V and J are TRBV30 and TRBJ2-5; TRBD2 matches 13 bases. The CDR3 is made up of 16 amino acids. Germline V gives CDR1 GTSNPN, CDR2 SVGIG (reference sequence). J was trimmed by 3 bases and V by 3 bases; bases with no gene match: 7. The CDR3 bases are TGTGCCTGGAGAAAATCCGGGACTAGCGGGAAAGAGACCCAGTACTTC. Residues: CAWRKSGTSGKETQYF.

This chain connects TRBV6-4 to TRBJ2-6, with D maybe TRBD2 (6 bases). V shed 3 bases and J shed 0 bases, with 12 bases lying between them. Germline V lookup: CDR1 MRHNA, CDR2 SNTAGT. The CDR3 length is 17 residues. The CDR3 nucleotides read TGTGCCAGCAGTGAAGTTGCGGGGAGCTCTGGGGCCAACGTCCTGACTTTC. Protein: CASSEVAGSSGANVLTF.

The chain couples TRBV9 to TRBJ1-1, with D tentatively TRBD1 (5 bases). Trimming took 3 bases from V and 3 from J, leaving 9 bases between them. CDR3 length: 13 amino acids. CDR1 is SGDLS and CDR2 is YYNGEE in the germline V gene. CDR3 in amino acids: CASSAWGDTEAFF. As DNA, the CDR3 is TGTGCCAGCAGCGCTTGGGGCGACACTGAAGCTTTCTTT.

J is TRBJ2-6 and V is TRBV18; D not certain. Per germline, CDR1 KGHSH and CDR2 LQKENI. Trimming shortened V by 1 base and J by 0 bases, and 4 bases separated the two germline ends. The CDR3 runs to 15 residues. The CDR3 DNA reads TGTGCCAGCTCACCACTACCCTCTGGGGCCAACGTCCTGACTTTC. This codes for CASSPLPSGANVLTF.

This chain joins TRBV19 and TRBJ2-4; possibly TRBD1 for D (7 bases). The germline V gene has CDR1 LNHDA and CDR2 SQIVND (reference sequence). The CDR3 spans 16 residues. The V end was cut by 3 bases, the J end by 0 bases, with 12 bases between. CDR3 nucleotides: TGTGCCAGTAGTATTGCGGGACAGCAAGCCAAAAACATTCAGTACTTC. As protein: CASSIAGQQAKNIQYF.